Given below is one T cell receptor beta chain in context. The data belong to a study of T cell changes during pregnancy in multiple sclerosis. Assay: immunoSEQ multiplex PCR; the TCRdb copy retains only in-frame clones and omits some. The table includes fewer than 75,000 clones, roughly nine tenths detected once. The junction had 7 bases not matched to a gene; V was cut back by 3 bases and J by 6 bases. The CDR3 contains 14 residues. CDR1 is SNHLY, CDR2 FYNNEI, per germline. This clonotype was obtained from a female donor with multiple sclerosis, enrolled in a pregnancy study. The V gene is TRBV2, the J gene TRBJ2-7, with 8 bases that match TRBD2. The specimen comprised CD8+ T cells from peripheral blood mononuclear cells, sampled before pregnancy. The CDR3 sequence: CASSEGLGLVEQYF. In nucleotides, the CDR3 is TGTGCCAGCAGTGAGGGACTAGGCCTCGTCGAGCAGTACTTC.